A selection of T cell receptor beta chains follows, all from one sample in a study of shared clonotypes between healthy human individuals. The method was immunoSEQ multiplex PCR; TCRdb's version includes in-frame clones alone and lacks a portion of them. The repertoire holds 2 million or so clones, approximately 94% seen once, with about 1.1% in the top ten. Input material: naive CD8+ T cells sorted from blood. Receptor source: a man aged 18 to 30 in good health. The CDR3 runs from the conserved cysteine through the conserved F or W. The D gene is left open where the match is weak. Some rows mark clone size as missing; the rest say once, few, many or name a class of expanded clone.

j_gene,len,v_gene,abundance,d_gene,CDR3nt,CDR3aa
TRBJ2-7,13,TRBV4-3,-,TRBD1,TGCGCCAGCAGCCTCGGGACAGCCTACGAGCAGTACTTC,CASSLGTAYEQYF
TRBJ2-7,16,TRBV7-2,few,TRBD1,TGTGCCAGCAGCTTAGTTCCCGGGACAGGACTATACGAGCAGTACTTC,CASSLVPGTGLYEQYF
TRBJ2-2,16,TRBV9,once,TRBD1,TGTGCCAGCAGCGAACAGGGGGCCTCGAACACCGGGGAGCTGTTTTTT,CASSEQGASNTGELFF
TRBJ2-1,16,TRBV4-1,-,-,TGCGCCAGCAGCCGTCGGGCTAGCGACACCCGGGATGAGCAGTTCTTC,CASSRRASDTRDEQFF
TRBJ2-3,15,TRBV7-9,-,-,TGTGCCACCTGGCCTTTGGACGGGCCCACAGATACGCAGTATTTT,CATWPLDGPTDTQYF
TRBJ2-5,14,TRBV7-9,-,TRBD2,TGTGCCAGCAGCGAATCCGGGACTAGCGAGACCCAGTACTTC,CASSESGTSETQYF
TRBJ1-6,15,TRBV5-4,-,TRBD1,TGTGCCAGCAGCGGAACAGGGGGCGGGAATTCACCCCTCCACTTT,CASSGTGGGNSPLHF
TRBJ2-7,12,TRBV10-3,-,-,TGTGCCATCAGTACGGACACCTACGAGCAGTACTTC,CAISTDTYEQYF
TRBJ2-2,13,TRBV27,-,-,TGTGCCAGCAGTCCTCTAGGCACCGGGGAGCTGTTTTTT,CASSPLGTGELFF
TRBJ1-1,18,TRBV7-8,-,TRBD1,TGTGCCAGCAGCTTAGACCCCAGACAGGGTTTAGGGTTTACTGAAGCTTTCTTT,CASSLDPRQGLGFTEAFF
TRBJ2-7,13,TRBV13,-,TRBD2,TGTGCCAGCAGCTCTGGGAGGGAGTACGAGCAGTACTTC,CASSSGREYEQYF
TRBJ2-5,13,TRBV13,-,-,TGTGCCAGCAGCTTCCGGGCAGAAGGGACCCAGTACTTC,CASSFRAEGTQYF
TRBJ1-1,17,TRBV7-9,-,-,TGTGCCAGCAGCGACAGACTTCAATCCCTTATAAACACTGAAGCTTTCTTT,CASSDRLQSLINTEAFF
TRBJ1-2,14,TRBV6-1,-,-,TGTGCCACCGAATTGGGCCGGAAGGGAGATGGCTACACCTTC,CATELGRKGDGYTF
TRBJ1-6,14,TRBV19,-,-,TGTGCCAGTAGTAGCAGGGACTATAATTCACCCCTCCACTTT,CASSSRDYNSPLHF
TRBJ2-3,15,TRBV27,-,TRBD1,TGTGCCAGCAGTTTGCCCGGACAGGTGACAGATACGCAGTATTTT,CASSLPGQVTDTQYF
TRBJ1-6,15,TRBV19,-,-,TGTGCCAGTAGTATAGATCGGCAGGGAAATTCACCCCTCCACTTT,CASSIDRQGNSPLHF
TRBJ2-7,14,TRBV27,-,TRBD2,TGTGCCAGCAGTTTAGCGGGGGGACTCTACGAGCAGTACTTC,CASSLAGGLYEQYF
TRBJ2-7,12,TRBV27,-,-,TGTGCCAGCAGTACAGGTCCCTACGAGCAGTACTTC,CASSTGPYEQYF
TRBJ2-7,14,TRBV13,-,TRBD2,TGTGCCAGCCGAACCAGCGGGGGGAACTACGAGCAGTACTTC,CASRTSGGNYEQYF
TRBJ2-3,16,TRBV28,-,TRBD2,TGTGCCAGCAGTAGGGGCGGGGGGTTTAGTACAGATACGCAGTATTTT,CASSRGGGFSTDTQYF
TRBJ2-7,14,TRBV28,-,-,TGTGCCAGCAGTCTCACAGGTCCTTCCTACGAGCAGTACTTC,CASSLTGPSYEQYF
TRBJ2-5,13,TRBV5-6,-,TRBD1,TGTGCCAGCAGCTGGGACAGGGAAGAGACCCAGTACTTC,CASSWDREETQYF
TRBJ1-5,15,TRBV4-2,-,TRBD1,TGTGCCAGCAGCCAGGGGGACAGGGAGGACCAGCCCCAGCATTTT,CASSQGDREDQPQHF
TRBJ1-2,13,TRBV28,few,-,TGTGCCAGCGCCCCAGGACAGATCTATGGCTACACCTTC,CASAPGQIYGYTF
TRBJ1-1,12,TRBV10-3,-,-,TGTGCCATAAGGGACGGGAACACTGAAGCTTTCTTT,CAIRDGNTEAFF
TRBJ2-1,13,TRBV27,-,-,TGTGCCAGCAGTTTATTAGCGGATAATGAGCAGTTCTTC,CASSLLADNEQFF
TRBJ2-7,14,TRBV9,-,-,TGTGCCAGCAGCGTAGCTGGGGGTGGGGACGAGCAGTACTTC,CASSVAGGGDEQYF
TRBJ2-5,14,TRBV30,-,-,TGTGCCTGGAGTGCCGGGGCAGGGGGGGAGACCCAGTACTTC,CAWSAGAGGETQYF
TRBJ2-7,13,TRBV10-1,-,-,TGCGCCAGCAGTGCAATACTGGAATGGGAGCAGTACTTC,CASSAILEWEQYF
TRBJ2-7,15,TRBV7-2,-,TRBD2,TGTGCCAGCAGCTTAGAGGTTAGCGGGAGCCTAAAGCAGTACTTC,CASSLEVSGSLKQYF
TRBJ2-5,15,TRBV4-1,-,TRBD2,TGCGCCAGCAGCCAAGAACGGGAGGCCCAAGAGACCCAGTACTTC,CASSQEREAQETQYF
TRBJ2-7,15,TRBV5-4,-,-,TGTGCCAGCAGCCTGGGCGCCGGGAGTGGGTACGAGCAGTACTTC,CASSLGAGSGYEQYF
TRBJ2-1,16,TRBV4-1,-,TRBD2,TGCGCCAGCAGCCAAGAAGCGGGGAGCTCCTACAATGAGCAGTTCTTC,CASSQEAGSSYNEQFF
TRBJ1-6,14,TRBV9,-,-,TGTGCCAGCAGCGGCAGGGTTACGAATTCACCCCTCCACTTT,CASSGRVTNSPLHF
TRBJ1-2,15,TRBV4-1,-,-,TGCGCCAGCAGCCAAGTTACAGCTCGGGGCTATGGCTACACCTTC,CASSQVTARGYGYTF
TRBJ2-7,13,TRBV6-5,-,-,TGTGCCAGCAGAGCAGGGAACTCCTACGAGCAGTACTTC,CASRAGNSYEQYF
TRBJ1-4,16,TRBV28,-,-,TGTGCCAGCAGTTTACTCATCCAGGAGATTAATGAAAAACTGTTTTTT,CASSLLIQEINEKLFF
TRBJ1-1,15,TRBV6-5,-,-,TGTGCCAGCAGCCCGGGAGGGTTCGGGAACACTGAAGCTTTCTTT,CASSPGGFGNTEAFF
TRBJ2-2,17,TRBV7-2,once,-,TGTGCCAGCAGCTTAGATGATCCGAGGACCTACACCGGGGAGCTGTTTTTT,CASSLDDPRTYTGELFF
TRBJ1-3,14,TRBV9,-,-,TGTGCCAGCAGCGTAGGGACGGCGGCCGGCACCATATATTTT,CASSVGTAAGTIYF